Below are 5 T cell receptor beta chains sequenced from a single sample in a study of type 1 regulatory T cells. No antigens are known for them. TCRdb re-analysed the reads in MiXCR, keeping a single row per CDR3 protein. The profile covers more than 60,000 distinct CDR3 sequences, with 62% appearing a single time and 1.5% to 2% taken by the ten largest. Sequencing was carried out using cultured non-Tr1 T cells, either the whole culture or a sorted T cell fraction (not recorded which). These receptors all stem from a human donor in good health.

The chain combines TRBV7-9 with TRBJ2-5, with 10 bases fitting TRBD1. Germline CDR1 is SEHNR and CDR2 is FQNEAQ (reference sequence). This CDR3 region has 15 residues. V lost 4 bases and J lost 0; bases outside the gene matches: 2. The CDR3 reads CASSSTGGNQETQYF. The CDR3 coding sequence is TGTGCCAGCAGCTCGACAGGGGGCAACCAAGAGACCCAGTACTTC.

This chain links TRBV10-3 with TRBJ1-5; no clear D. Germline V gene data show CDR1 as ENHRY and CDR2 as SYGVKD. The CDR3 runs to 12 residues. V was trimmed by 0 bases and J by 7 bases, leaving 4 bases between them. The CDR3 nucleotides read TGTGCCATCAGTGAGTCCAGCCAGCCCCAGCATTTT. It specifies CAISESSQPQHF.

This clonotype was seen only a few times. The V and J genes are TRBV7-3 and TRBJ2-1; 9 nucleotides align to TRBD2. The germline gives CDR1 SGHTA, CDR2 FQGTGA. The CDR3 contains 15 residues. V was clipped by 1 base and J by 5 bases; unmatched bases: 3. The CDR3 DNA reads as TGTGCCAGCAGCTTAAGACTAGCGGCTAACAATGAGCAGTTCTTC. It specifies CASSLRLAANNEQFF.

The chain employs TRBV19 and TRBJ2-2; no reliable D call. V lost 3 bases, J lost 5 bases, and 7 bases lay in between. The CDR3 has 13 amino acids. Germline CDR1 reads LNHDA; CDR2 reads SQIVND (reference sequence). The CDR3 DNA is TGTGCCAGTAGTATGGGTCGGACCGGGGAGCTGTTTTTT. It translates to CASSMGRTGELFF.

V and J are TRBV20-1 and TRBJ2-1; 13 nucleotides match TRBD2. Unmatched junction bases numbered 10, after V lost 2 bases and J lost 9 bases. This CDR3 contains 16 residues. Per germline, CDR1 DFQATT and CDR2 SNEGSKA (reference sequence). CDR3 nucleotides: TGCAGTGCTAGATCCTGGACTAGCGGGAGAGTCAGTGAGCAGTTCTTC. It encodes CSARSWTSGRVSEQFF.